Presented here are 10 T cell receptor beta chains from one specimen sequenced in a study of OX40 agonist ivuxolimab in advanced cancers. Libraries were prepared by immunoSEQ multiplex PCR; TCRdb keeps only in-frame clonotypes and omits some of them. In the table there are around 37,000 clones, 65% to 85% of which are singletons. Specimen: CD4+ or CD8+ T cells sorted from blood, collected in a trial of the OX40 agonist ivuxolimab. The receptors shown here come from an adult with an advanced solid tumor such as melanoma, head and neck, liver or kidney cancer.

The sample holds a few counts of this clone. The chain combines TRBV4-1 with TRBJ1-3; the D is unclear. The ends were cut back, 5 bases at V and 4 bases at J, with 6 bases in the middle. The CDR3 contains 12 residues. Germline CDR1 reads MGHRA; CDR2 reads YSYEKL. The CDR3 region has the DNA TGCGCCAGCAGCTCTATCGGAAACACCATATATTTT. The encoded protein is CASSSIGNTIYF.

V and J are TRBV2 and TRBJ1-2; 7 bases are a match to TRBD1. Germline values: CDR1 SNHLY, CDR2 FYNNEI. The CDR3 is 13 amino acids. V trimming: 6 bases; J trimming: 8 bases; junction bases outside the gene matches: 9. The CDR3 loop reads CASRLQGTGGYTF. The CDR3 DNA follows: TGTGCCAGCAGATTACAGGGGACGGGAGGCTACACCTTC.

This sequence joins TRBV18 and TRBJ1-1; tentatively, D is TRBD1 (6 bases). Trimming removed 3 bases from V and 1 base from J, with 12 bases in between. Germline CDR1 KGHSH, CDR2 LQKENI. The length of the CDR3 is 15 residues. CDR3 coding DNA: TGTGCCAGCTCACCGAGTACAGGGTGGAACACTGAAGCTTTCTTT. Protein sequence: CASSPSTGWNTEAFF.

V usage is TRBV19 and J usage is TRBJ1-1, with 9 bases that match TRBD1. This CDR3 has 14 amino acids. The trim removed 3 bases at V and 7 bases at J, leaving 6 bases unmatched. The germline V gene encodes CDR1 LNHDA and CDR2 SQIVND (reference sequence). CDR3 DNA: TGTGCCAGTAGTATCCGGGACAGGGCCCTTGAAGCTTTCTTT. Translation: CASSIRDRALEAFF.

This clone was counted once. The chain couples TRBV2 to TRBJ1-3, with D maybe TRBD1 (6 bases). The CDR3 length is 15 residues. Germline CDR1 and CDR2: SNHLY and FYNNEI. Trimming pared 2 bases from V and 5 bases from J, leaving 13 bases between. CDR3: CASSERGGFRNTIYF. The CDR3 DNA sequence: TGTGCCAGCAGTGAAAGGGGGGGCTTTAGAAACACCATATATTTT.

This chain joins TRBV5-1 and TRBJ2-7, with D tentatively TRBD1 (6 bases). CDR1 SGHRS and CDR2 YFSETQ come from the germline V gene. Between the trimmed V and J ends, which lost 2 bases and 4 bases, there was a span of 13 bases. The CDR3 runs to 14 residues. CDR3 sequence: CASSLSGTKYEQYF. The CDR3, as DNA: TGCGCCAGCAGCTTATCCGGGACAAAATACGAGCAGTACTTC.

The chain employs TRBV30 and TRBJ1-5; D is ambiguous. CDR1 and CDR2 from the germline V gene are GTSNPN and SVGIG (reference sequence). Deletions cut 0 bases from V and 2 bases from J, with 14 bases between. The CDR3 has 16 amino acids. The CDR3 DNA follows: TGTGCCTGGAGTGTACTCCTACTTTCTGGCAATCAGCCCCAGCATTTT. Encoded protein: CAWSVLLLSGNQPQHF.

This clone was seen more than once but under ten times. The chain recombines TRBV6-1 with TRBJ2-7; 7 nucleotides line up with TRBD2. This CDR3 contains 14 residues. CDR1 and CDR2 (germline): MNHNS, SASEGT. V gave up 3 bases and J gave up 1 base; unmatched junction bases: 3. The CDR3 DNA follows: TGTGCCAGCAGTGATGGGGGGGATTCCTACGAGCAGTACTTC. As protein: CASSDGGDSYEQYF.

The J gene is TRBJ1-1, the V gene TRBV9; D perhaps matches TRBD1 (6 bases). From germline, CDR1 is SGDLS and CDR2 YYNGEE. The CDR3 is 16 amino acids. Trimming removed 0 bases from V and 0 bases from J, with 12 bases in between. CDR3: CASSVAGGGLNTEAFF. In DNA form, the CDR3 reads TGTGCCAGCAGCGTAGCGGGGGGGGGCCTGAACACTGAAGCTTTCTTT.

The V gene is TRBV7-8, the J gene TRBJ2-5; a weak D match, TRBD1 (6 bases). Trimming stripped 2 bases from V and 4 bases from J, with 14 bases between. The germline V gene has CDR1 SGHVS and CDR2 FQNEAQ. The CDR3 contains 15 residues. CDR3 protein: CASSLLGQKLETQYF. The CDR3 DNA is TGTGCCAGCAGCTTATTGGGACAAAAGTTAGAGACCCAGTACTTC.